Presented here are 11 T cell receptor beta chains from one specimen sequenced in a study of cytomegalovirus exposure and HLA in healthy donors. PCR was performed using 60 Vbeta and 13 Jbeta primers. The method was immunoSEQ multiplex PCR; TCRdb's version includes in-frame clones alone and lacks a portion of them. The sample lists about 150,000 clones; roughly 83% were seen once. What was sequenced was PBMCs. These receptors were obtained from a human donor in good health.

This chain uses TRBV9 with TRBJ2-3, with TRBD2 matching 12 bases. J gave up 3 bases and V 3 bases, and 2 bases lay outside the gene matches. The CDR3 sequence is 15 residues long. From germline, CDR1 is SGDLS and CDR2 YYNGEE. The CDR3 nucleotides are TGTGCCAGCAGCGCTAGCGGGAGGGGGACAGATACGCAGTATTTT. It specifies CASSASGRGTDTQYF.

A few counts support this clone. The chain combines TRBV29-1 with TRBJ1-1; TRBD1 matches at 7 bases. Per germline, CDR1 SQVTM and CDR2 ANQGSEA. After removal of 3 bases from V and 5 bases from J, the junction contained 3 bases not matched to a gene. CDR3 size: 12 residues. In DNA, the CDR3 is TGCAGCGTTGATAAGGGGGCAACTGAAGCTTTCTTT. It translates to CSVDKGATEAFF.

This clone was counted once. The CDR3 is CASSAGTGAYEQYF. The CDR3 coding sequence is TGTGCCAGCAGTGCAGGGACAGGGGCCTACGAGCAGTACTTC. The rearrangement uses TRBV6-1 and TRBJ2-7; TRBD1 aligns across 10 bases. Trimming removed 4 bases from V and 2 bases from J; junction bases left unmatched: 2. There are 14 residues in the CDR3. The V gene's germline CDR1 is MNHNS and CDR2 SASEGT.

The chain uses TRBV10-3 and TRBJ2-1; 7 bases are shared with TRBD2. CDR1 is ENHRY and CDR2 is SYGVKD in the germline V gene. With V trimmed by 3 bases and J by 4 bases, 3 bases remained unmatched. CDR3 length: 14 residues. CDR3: CAISDLAAYNEQFF. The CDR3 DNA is TGTGCCATCAGTGATCTAGCGGCGTACAATGAGCAGTTCTTC.

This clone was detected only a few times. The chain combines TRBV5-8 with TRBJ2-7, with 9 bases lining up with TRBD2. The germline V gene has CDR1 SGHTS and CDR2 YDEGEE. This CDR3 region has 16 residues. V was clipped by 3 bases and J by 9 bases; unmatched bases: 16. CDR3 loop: CASSSNMTSGTNGQYF. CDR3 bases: TGTGCCAGCAGCTCAAATATGACTAGCGGAACTAATGGGCAGTACTTC.

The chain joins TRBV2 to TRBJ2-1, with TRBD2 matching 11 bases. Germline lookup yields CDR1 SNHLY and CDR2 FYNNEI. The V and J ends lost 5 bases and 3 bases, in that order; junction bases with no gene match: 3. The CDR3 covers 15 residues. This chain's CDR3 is CASSKGLADYNEQFF. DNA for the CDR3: TGTGCCAGCAGTAAGGGACTAGCGGACTACAATGAGCAGTTCTTC. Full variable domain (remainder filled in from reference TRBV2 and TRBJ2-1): EPEVTQTPSHQVTQMGQEVILRCVPISNHLYFYWYRQILGQKVEFLVSFYNNEISEKSEIFDDQFSVERPDGSNFTLKIRSTKLEDSAMYFCASSKGLADYNEQFFGPGTRLTVL.

The CDR3 reads CASRLAAGVGLAGGFRTDTQYF. CDR3 DNA sequence: TGTGCAAGTCGCTTAGCGGCCGGTGTGGGACTAGCGGGAGGTTTTAGGACAGATACGCAGTATTTT. The genes are TRBV12-2 and TRBJ2-3; TRBD2, the table's D call, was not compared with the DNA. TRBV12-2 is deemed a pseudogene. This CDR3 spans 22 amino acids.

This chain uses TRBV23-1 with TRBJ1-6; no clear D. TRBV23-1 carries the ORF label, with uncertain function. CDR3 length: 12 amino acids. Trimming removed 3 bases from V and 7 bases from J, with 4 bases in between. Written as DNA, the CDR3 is TGCGCCAGCAGTCACGGGAATTCACCCCTCCACTTT. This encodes CASSHGNSPLHF.

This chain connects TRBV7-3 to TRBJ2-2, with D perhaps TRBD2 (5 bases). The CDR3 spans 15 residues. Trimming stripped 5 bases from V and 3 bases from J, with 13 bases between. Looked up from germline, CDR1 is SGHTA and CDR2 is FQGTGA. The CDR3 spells CASSASLGDTGELFF. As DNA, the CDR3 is TGTGCCAGCAGCGCCTCACTCGGGGACACCGGGGAGCTGTTTTTT.

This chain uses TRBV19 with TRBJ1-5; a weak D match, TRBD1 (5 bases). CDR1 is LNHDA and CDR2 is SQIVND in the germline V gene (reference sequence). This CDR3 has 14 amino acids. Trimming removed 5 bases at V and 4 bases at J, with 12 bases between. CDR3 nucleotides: TGTGCCAGTAGTCAGCAGGGAATAAATCAGCCCCAGCATTTT. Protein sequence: CASSQQGINQPQHF.

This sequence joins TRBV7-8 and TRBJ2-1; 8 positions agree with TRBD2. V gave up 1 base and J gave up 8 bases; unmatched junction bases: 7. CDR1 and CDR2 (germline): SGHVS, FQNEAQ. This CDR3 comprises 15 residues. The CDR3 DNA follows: TGTGCCAGCAGCTTAGGCGGGGGGATCGGGGATGAGCAGTTCTTC. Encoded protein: CASSLGGGIGDEQFF.